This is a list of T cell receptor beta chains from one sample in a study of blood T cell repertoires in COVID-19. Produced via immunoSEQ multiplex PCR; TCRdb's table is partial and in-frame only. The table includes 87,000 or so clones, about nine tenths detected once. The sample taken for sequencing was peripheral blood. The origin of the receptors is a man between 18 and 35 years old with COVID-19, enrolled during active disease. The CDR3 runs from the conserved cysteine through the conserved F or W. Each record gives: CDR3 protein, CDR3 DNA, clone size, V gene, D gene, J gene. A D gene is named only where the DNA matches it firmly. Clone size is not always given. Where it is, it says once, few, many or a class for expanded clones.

cdr3_aa: CASSYSQGEQYF
cdr3_nt: TGTGCCAGCAGTTACTCACAGGGCGAGCAGTACTTC
clone_size: -
v_call: TRBV6-2/TRBV6-3
d_call: -
j_call: TRBJ2-7

cdr3_aa: CASSATRGGDEQYF
cdr3_nt: TGTGCCAGCAGCGCGACTAGAGGTGGCGACGAGCAGTACTTC
clone_size: -
v_call: TRBV9
d_call: -
j_call: TRBJ2-7

cdr3_aa: CASSLADRVTEAFF
cdr3_nt: TGTGCCAGCAGCTTAGCAGACAGGGTAACTGAAGCTTTCTTT
clone_size: -
v_call: TRBV7-2
d_call: TRBD1
j_call: TRBJ1-1

cdr3_aa: CASSEGTVSEQYF
cdr3_nt: TGTGCCAGCAGCGAAGGGACAGTAAGCGAGCAGTACTTC
clone_size: -
v_call: TRBV5-5
d_call: TRBD1
j_call: TRBJ2-7

cdr3_aa: CASSQDSQGHSYEQYF
cdr3_nt: TGTGCCAGCAGCCAAGACTCGCAGGGGCACTCCTACGAGCAGTACTTC
clone_size: -
v_call: TRBV4-2
d_call: -
j_call: TRBJ2-7

cdr3_aa: CASSLDRGPGEQYF
cdr3_nt: TGTGCCAGCAGTTTAGACAGGGGGCCTGGCGAGCAGTACTTC
clone_size: -
v_call: TRBV28
d_call: TRBD1
j_call: TRBJ2-7

cdr3_aa: CASSLVVRESNEQFF
cdr3_nt: TGTGCCAGCAGCTTAGTCGTCAGGGAAAGCAATGAGCAGTTCTTC
clone_size: -
v_call: TRBV7-2
d_call: -
j_call: TRBJ2-1

cdr3_aa: CAWSATASYEQYF
cdr3_nt: TGTGCCTGGAGTGCCACAGCCTCCTACGAGCAGTACTTC
clone_size: -
v_call: TRBV30
d_call: -
j_call: TRBJ2-7

cdr3_aa: CSVELGTQSYEQYF
cdr3_nt: TGCAGCGTTGAATTGGGGACTCAATCCTACGAGCAGTACTTC
clone_size: -
v_call: TRBV29-1
d_call: -
j_call: TRBJ2-7

cdr3_aa: CASSGGLGRAETQYF
cdr3_nt: TGTGCCAGCAGCGGTGGGTTGGGCAGGGCTGAGACCCAGTACTTC
clone_size: -
v_call: TRBV7-6
d_call: -
j_call: TRBJ2-5

cdr3_aa: CASSFDRGTNSPLHF
cdr3_nt: TGTGCCAGCAGCTTCGACAGGGGGACTAATTCACCCCTCCACTTT
clone_size: -
v_call: TRBV7-2
d_call: TRBD1
j_call: TRBJ1-6

cdr3_aa: CASSRRTGGSQPQHF
cdr3_nt: TGTGCCAGCAGTCGGAGGACAGGGGGCAGTCAGCCCCAGCATTTT
clone_size: -
v_call: TRBV28
d_call: TRBD1
j_call: TRBJ1-5

cdr3_aa: CASSLVGRGRDSPLHF
cdr3_nt: TGTGCCAGCAGCTTAGTGGGCAGGGGGCGAGATTCACCCCTCCACTTT
clone_size: -
v_call: TRBV11-2
d_call: TRBD1
j_call: TRBJ1-6

cdr3_aa: CASRIPGTGVYEQYF
cdr3_nt: TGTGCCAGCAGAATACCCGGGACAGGGGTCTACGAGCAGTACTTC
clone_size: few
v_call: TRBV6-1
d_call: TRBD1
j_call: TRBJ2-7

cdr3_aa: CASRKTTSAYNEQFF
cdr3_nt: TGTGCCAGCAGAAAGACGACTAGCGCGTACAATGAGCAGTTCTTC
clone_size: -
v_call: TRBV6-5
d_call: TRBD2
j_call: TRBJ2-1

cdr3_aa: CASSAPGGGDPHEQFF
cdr3_nt: TGTGCCAGCAGCGCCCCGGGGGGAGGGGACCCCCATGAGCAGTTCTTC
clone_size: -
v_call: TRBV9
d_call: TRBD2
j_call: TRBJ2-1

cdr3_aa: CASSLSGTPNEQFF
cdr3_nt: TGTGCCAGCAGCCTTAGCGGGACTCCTAATGAGCAGTTCTTC
clone_size: -
v_call: TRBV7-9
d_call: TRBD2
j_call: TRBJ2-1

cdr3_aa: CAIGGTGSSYEQYF
cdr3_nt: TGTGCCATAGGTGGGACAGGGAGCTCCTACGAGCAGTACTTC
clone_size: -
v_call: TRBV10-3
d_call: TRBD1
j_call: TRBJ2-7

cdr3_aa: CACQRDRDEKLFF
cdr3_nt: TGTGCCTGCCAAAGGGACAGGGATGAAAAACTGTTTTTT
clone_size: -
v_call: TRBV30
d_call: TRBD1
j_call: TRBJ1-4

cdr3_aa: CASRSIRGKMETQYF
cdr3_nt: TGTGCCAGCAGATCTATTAGGGGAAAGATGGAGACCCAGTACTTC
clone_size: -
v_call: TRBV9
d_call: -
j_call: TRBJ2-5

cdr3_aa: CSVVLGLPYEQYF
cdr3_nt: TGCAGCGTTGTCCTAGGACTACCTTACGAGCAGTACTTC
clone_size: -
v_call: TRBV29-1
d_call: -
j_call: TRBJ2-7

cdr3_aa: CSARQEVVQYF
cdr3_nt: TGCAGTGCTAGACAGGAGGTGGTGCAGTACTTC
clone_size: -
v_call: TRBV20-1
d_call: -
j_call: TRBJ2-7

cdr3_aa: CASSIGDRGYEQYF
cdr3_nt: TGTGCCAGTAGTATCGGAGACAGGGGGTACGAGCAGTACTTC
clone_size: -
v_call: TRBV19
d_call: TRBD1
j_call: TRBJ2-7

cdr3_aa: CSASSPADTYEQYF
cdr3_nt: TGCAGTGCCAGTAGCCCAGCGGATACCTACGAGCAGTACTTC
clone_size: -
v_call: TRBV20-1
d_call: -
j_call: TRBJ2-7

cdr3_aa: CSVVRGTDYGYTF
cdr3_nt: TGCAGCGTTGTTCGCGGAACTGACTATGGCTACACCTTC
clone_size: -
v_call: TRBV29-1
d_call: -
j_call: TRBJ1-2

cdr3_aa: CASSETGFNEQYF
cdr3_nt: TGTGCCAGCAGCGAAACAGGGTTCAACGAGCAGTACTTC
clone_size: -
v_call: TRBV12-3/TRBV12-4
d_call: -
j_call: TRBJ2-7

cdr3_aa: CASSKARRGTQGAIDNEQFF
cdr3_nt: TGTGCCAGCAGCAAAGCGCGCCGAGGTACCCAGGGGGCCATCGACAATGAGCAGTTCTTC
clone_size: -
v_call: TRBV21-1
d_call: -
j_call: TRBJ2-1

cdr3_aa: CASSLPPYEQYF
cdr3_nt: TGTGCCAGCAGTTTACCCCCATACGAGCAGTACTTC
clone_size: -
v_call: TRBV28
d_call: -
j_call: TRBJ2-7

cdr3_aa: CASSPNPGVGTGELFF
cdr3_nt: TGTGCCAGCAGCCCAAATCCGGGAGTGGGTACCGGGGAGCTGTTTTTT
clone_size: -
v_call: TRBV9
d_call: -
j_call: TRBJ2-2

cdr3_aa: CASSWGSGGQPQHF
cdr3_nt: TGTGCCAGCAGTTGGGGGTCGGGGGGGCAGCCCCAGCATTTT
clone_size: -
v_call: TRBV27
d_call: -
j_call: TRBJ1-5

cdr3_aa: CASSQGLAGNNEQFF
cdr3_nt: TGTGCCAGCAGCCAGGGACTAGCGGGAAACAATGAGCAGTTCTTC
clone_size: once
v_call: TRBV5-4
d_call: TRBD2
j_call: TRBJ2-1

cdr3_aa: CASSSGLSPNTEAFF
cdr3_nt: TGTGCCAGCAGCTCGGGACTTTCACCCAACACTGAAGCTTTCTTT
clone_size: once
v_call: TRBV13
d_call: -
j_call: TRBJ1-1

cdr3_aa: CASGGRFNSNQPQHF
cdr3_nt: TGTGCCAGCGGGGGCCGTTTCAATAGCAATCAGCCCCAGCATTTT
clone_size: -
v_call: TRBV28
d_call: -
j_call: TRBJ1-5

cdr3_aa: CASSQNLWPDSSYEQYF
cdr3_nt: TGTGCCAGCAGCCAAAACCTCTGGCCGGACAGCTCCTACGAGCAGTACTTC
clone_size: once
v_call: TRBV14
d_call: -
j_call: TRBJ2-7

cdr3_aa: CASSYKNTEAFF
cdr3_nt: TGTGCCAGCAGCTATAAGAACACTGAAGCTTTCTTT
clone_size: once
v_call: TRBV13
d_call: -
j_call: TRBJ1-1

cdr3_aa: CASSLRGVGEQYF
cdr3_nt: TGTGCCAGCAGTTTGCGGGGGGTGGGAGAGCAGTACTTC
clone_size: -
v_call: TRBV12-3/TRBV12-4
d_call: TRBD2
j_call: TRBJ2-7

cdr3_aa: CASSQDRPWLAGDEQYF
cdr3_nt: TGCGCCAGCAGCCAAGACCGTCCATGGCTAGCGGGAGACGAGCAGTACTTC
clone_size: -
v_call: TRBV4-3
d_call: TRBD2
j_call: TRBJ2-7

cdr3_aa: CASPGPPSTDTQYF
cdr3_nt: TGTGCCAGCCCAGGGCCCCCTAGCACAGATACGCAGTATTTT
clone_size: few
v_call: TRBV6-5
d_call: -
j_call: TRBJ2-3

cdr3_aa: CASSFTGGPLHF
cdr3_nt: TGTGCCAGCAGTTTTACGGGTGGGCCCCTCCACTTT
clone_size: -
v_call: TRBV28
d_call: -
j_call: TRBJ1-6

cdr3_aa: CASSDSYGYTF
cdr3_nt: TGTGCCAGCAGCGACAGCTATGGCTACACCTTC
clone_size: -
v_call: TRBV6-5
d_call: -
j_call: TRBJ1-2

cdr3_aa: CASSLGTASPGELFF
cdr3_nt: TGTGCCAGCAGCCTCGGGACAGCGAGCCCCGGGGAGCTGTTTTTT
clone_size: -
v_call: TRBV11-1
d_call: TRBD1
j_call: TRBJ2-2

cdr3_aa: CSGTSGSADTQYF
cdr3_nt: TGCAGCGGGACTAGCGGGAGCGCAGATACGCAGTATTTT
clone_size: -
v_call: TRBV29-1
d_call: TRBD2
j_call: TRBJ2-3

cdr3_aa: CASSLRQTSGTEAFF
cdr3_nt: TGCGCCAGCAGCCTTCGACAGACGTCGGGCACTGAAGCTTTCTTT
clone_size: once
v_call: TRBV5-1
d_call: -
j_call: TRBJ1-1

cdr3_aa: CAANSLTTNEKLFF
cdr3_nt: TGTGCCGCCAACTCGTTGACAACTAATGAAAAACTGTTTTTT
clone_size: -
v_call: TRBV28
d_call: -
j_call: TRBJ1-4

cdr3_aa: CASSSGGGPSDEQYF
cdr3_nt: TGTGCCAGCAGCTCGGGGGGGGGTCCGAGCGACGAGCAGTACTTC
clone_size: -
v_call: TRBV11-2
d_call: TRBD2
j_call: TRBJ2-7

cdr3_aa: CASSQQRGFGSPLHF
cdr3_nt: TGCGCCAGCAGCCAACAACGGGGGTTTGGATCACCCCTCCACTTT
clone_size: -
v_call: TRBV4-3
d_call: -
j_call: TRBJ1-6

cdr3_aa: CASSRTGRVTDTQYF
cdr3_nt: TGTGCCAGCAGTCGGACAGGGCGTGTCACAGATACGCAGTATTTT
clone_size: -
v_call: TRBV28
d_call: TRBD1
j_call: TRBJ2-3

cdr3_aa: CASSRGETQYF
cdr3_nt: TGTGCCAGCAGCCGGGGGGAGACCCAGTACTTC
clone_size: -
v_call: TRBV6-5
d_call: -
j_call: TRBJ2-5

cdr3_aa: CASSVDLRYNSPLHF
cdr3_nt: TGTGCCAGCAGCGTAGATTTACGGTATAATTCACCCCTCCACTTT
clone_size: -
v_call: TRBV9
d_call: -
j_call: TRBJ1-6

cdr3_aa: CASSPLGGRTGELFF
cdr3_nt: TGTGCCAGCAGTCCCCTCGGGGGGCGAACCGGGGAGCTGTTTTTT
clone_size: -
v_call: TRBV7-9
d_call: -
j_call: TRBJ2-2

cdr3_aa: CASSETRDRVGDEQFF
cdr3_nt: TGTGCCAGCAGCGAAACCCGGGACAGGGTCGGGGATGAGCAGTTCTTC
clone_size: -
v_call: TRBV21-1
d_call: -
j_call: TRBJ2-1

cdr3_aa: CASSLVGTGDGYTF
cdr3_nt: TGTGCCAGCAGCTTAGTAGGGACAGGGGACGGCTACACCTTC
clone_size: -
v_call: TRBV7-8
d_call: TRBD1
j_call: TRBJ1-2

cdr3_aa: CASSRGTSSDTQYF
cdr3_nt: TGTGCCAGCAGCCGTGGGACTAGCTCAGATACGCAGTATTTT
clone_size: -
v_call: TRBV3-1/TRBV3-2
d_call: TRBD2
j_call: TRBJ2-3

cdr3_aa: CASRPDRDQPQHF
cdr3_nt: TGTGCCAGCAGACCGGACAGGGATCAGCCCCAGCATTTT
clone_size: -
v_call: TRBV12-3/TRBV12-4
d_call: TRBD1
j_call: TRBJ1-5

cdr3_aa: CASSEAEDRGTEAFF
cdr3_nt: TGTGCCAGCAGTGAAGCTGAGGACAGGGGGACTGAAGCTTTCTTT
clone_size: -
v_call: TRBV6-1
d_call: TRBD1
j_call: TRBJ1-1